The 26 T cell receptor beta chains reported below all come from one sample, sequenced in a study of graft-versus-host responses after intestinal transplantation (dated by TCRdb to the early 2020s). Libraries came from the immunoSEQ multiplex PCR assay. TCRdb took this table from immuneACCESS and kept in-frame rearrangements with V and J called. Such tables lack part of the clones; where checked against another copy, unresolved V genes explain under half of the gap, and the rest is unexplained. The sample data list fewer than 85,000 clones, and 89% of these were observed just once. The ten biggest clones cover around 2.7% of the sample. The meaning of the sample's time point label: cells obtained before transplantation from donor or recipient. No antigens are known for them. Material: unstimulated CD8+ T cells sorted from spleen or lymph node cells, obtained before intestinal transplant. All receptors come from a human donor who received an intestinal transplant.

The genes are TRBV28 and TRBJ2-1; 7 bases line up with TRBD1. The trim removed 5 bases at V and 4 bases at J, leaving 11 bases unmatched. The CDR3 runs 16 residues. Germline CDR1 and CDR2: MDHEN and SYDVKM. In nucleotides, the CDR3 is TGTGCCAGCAGTACCCGACAGGGAGCGACGTACAATGAGCAGTTCTTC. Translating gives CASSTRQGATYNEQFF.

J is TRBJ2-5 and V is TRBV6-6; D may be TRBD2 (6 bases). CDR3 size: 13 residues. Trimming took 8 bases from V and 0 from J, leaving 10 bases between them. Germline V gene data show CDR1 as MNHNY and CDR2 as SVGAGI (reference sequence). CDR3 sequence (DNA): TGTGCCAGCGGCGGGGCCCACCAAGAGACCCAGTACTTC. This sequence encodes CASGGAHQETQYF.

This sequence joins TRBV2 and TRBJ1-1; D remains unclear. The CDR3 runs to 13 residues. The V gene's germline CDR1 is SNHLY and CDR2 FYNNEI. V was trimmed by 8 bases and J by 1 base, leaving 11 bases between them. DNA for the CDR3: TGTGCCAGCGCCTCAAGCCGGAACACTGAAGCTTTCTTT. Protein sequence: CASASSRNTEAFF. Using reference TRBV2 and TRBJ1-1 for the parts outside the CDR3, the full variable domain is EPEVTQTPSHQVTQMGQEVILRCVPISNHLYFYWYRQILGQKVEFLVSFYNNEISEKSEIFDDQFSVERPDGSNFTLKIRSTKLEDSAMYFCASASSRNTEAFFGQGTRLTVV.

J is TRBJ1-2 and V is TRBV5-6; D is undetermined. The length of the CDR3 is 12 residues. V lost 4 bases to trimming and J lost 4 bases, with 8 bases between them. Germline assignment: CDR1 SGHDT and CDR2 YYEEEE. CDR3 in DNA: TGTGCCAGCAGCCCGGAGGGCTATGGCTACACCTTC. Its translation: CASSPEGYGYTF.

As DNA, the CDR3 is TGCGCCAGCAGCCAAGAGGGGCGGAATGGCTACACCTTC. This translates into CASSQEGRNGYTF. V is TRBV4-1 and J is TRBJ1-2; tentative D call: TRBD1 (5 bases). Germline-derived CDR1 and CDR2 are MGHRA and YSYEKL. The CDR3 has 13 residues. The V gene lost 0 bases and the J gene lost 6 bases, with 8 bases spanning the gap.

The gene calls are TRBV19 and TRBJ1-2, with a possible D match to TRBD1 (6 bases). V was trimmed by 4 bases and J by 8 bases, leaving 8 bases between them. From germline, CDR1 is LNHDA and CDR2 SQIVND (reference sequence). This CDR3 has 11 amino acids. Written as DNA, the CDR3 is TGTGCCAGTAGTACAGGGGAAGGCTACACCTTC. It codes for CASSTGEGYTF.

The CDR3 protein is CASTPTHGREETQYF. The CDR3 DNA reads as TGTGCCAGCACCCCAACCCACGGCAGGGAAGAGACCCAGTACTTC. V is TRBV6-5 and J is TRBJ2-5; D possibly corresponds to TRBD1 (5 bases). Germline V gives CDR1 MNHEY, CDR2 SVGAGI. CDR3 length: 15 residues. With 7 bases removed from V and 3 bases from J, the gap between germline ends came to 18 bases.

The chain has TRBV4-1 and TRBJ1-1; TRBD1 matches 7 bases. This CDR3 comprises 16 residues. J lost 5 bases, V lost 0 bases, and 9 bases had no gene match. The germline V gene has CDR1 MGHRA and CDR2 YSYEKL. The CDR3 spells CASSQERSRGKTEAFF. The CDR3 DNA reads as TGCGCCAGCAGCCAAGAAAGGTCCAGGGGGAAAACTGAAGCTTTCTTT.

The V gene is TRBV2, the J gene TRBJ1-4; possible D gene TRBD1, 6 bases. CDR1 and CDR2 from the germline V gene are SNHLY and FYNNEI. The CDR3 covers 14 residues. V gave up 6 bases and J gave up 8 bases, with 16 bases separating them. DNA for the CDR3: TGTGCCAGCAGCGTGGGACACAGGCCCGAAAAACTGTTTTTT. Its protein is CASSVGHRPEKLFF.

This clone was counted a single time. CDR3 sequence (DNA): TGTGCCAGCACGGAGGGGGGACAGGGGATCCTTAACTATGGCTACACCTTC. As protein: CASTEGGQGILNYGYTF. The chain links TRBV9 to TRBJ1-2; 10 nucleotides line up with TRBD1. V was clipped by 6 bases and J by 1 base; unmatched bases: 12. Germline CDR1 reads SGDLS; CDR2 reads YYNGEE. The CDR3 extends over 17 amino acids.

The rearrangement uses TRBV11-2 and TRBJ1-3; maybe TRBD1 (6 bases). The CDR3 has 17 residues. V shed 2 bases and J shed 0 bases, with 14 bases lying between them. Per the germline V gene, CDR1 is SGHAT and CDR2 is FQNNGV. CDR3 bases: TGTGCCAGCAGCTTACCGGGACAACTAACCTCTGGAAACACCATATATTTT. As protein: CASSLPGQLTSGNTIYF.

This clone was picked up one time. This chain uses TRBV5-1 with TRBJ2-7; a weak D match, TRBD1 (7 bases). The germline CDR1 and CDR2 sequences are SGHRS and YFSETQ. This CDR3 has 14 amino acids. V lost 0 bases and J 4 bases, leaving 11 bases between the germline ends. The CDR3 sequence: CASSLGTGGYEQYF. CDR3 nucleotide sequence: TGCGCCAGCAGCTTGGGGACAGGAGGGTACGAGCAGTACTTC.

The CDR3 DNA reads as TGTGCCAGTAGTATATGGAGGAGCAACTATGGCTACACCTTC. This gives the protein CASSIWRSNYGYTF. This chain joins TRBV19 and TRBJ1-2; the D is unclear. V dropped 2 bases and J dropped 2 bases, with 9 bases sitting between them. Germline V gene sequence: CDR1 LNHDA, CDR2 SQIVND (reference sequence). This CDR3 contains 14 residues. The entire variable domain, with the rest obtained from reference TRBV19 and TRBJ1-2, is as follows: DGGITQSPKYLFRKEGQNVTLSCEQNLNHDAMYWYRQDPGQGLRLIYYSQIVNDFQKGDIAEGYSVSREKKESFPLTVTSAQKNPTAFYLCASSIWRSNYGYTFGSGTRLTVV.

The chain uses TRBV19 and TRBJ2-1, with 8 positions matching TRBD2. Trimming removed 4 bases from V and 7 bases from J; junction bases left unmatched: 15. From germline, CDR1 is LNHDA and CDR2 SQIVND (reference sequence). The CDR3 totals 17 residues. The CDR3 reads CASSTLLEGTRKNEQFF. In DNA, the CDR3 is TGTGCCAGTAGTACTCTACTTGAAGGGACTAGAAAAAATGAGCAGTTCTTC.

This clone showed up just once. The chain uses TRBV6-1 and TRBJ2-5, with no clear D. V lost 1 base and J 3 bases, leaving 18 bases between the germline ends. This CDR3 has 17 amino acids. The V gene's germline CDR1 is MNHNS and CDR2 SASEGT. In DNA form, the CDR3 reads TGTGCCAGCAGTGAAGGTCCCATGGGCTCGATAGAAGAGACCCAGTACTTC. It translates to CASSEGPMGSIEETQYF.

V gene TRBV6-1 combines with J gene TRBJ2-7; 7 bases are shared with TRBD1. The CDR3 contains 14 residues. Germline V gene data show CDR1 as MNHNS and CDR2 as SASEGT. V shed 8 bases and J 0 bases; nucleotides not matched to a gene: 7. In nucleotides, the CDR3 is TGTGCCAGCGAGGGGGCAGGAACCTCCTACGAGCAGTACTTC. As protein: CASEGAGTSYEQYF.

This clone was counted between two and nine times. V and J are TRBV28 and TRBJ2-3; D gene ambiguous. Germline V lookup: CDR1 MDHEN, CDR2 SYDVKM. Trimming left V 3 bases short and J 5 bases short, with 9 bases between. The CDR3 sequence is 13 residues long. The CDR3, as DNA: TGTGCCAGCAGTTTGGTCAGGATAGATACGCAGTATTTT. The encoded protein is CASSLVRIDTQYF. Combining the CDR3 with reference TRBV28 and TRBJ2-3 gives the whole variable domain DVKVTQSSRYLVKRTGEKVFLECVQDMDHENMFWYRQDPGLGLRLIYFSYDVKMKEKGDIPEGYSVSREKKERFSLILESASTNQTSMYLCASSLVRIDTQYFGPGTRLTVL.

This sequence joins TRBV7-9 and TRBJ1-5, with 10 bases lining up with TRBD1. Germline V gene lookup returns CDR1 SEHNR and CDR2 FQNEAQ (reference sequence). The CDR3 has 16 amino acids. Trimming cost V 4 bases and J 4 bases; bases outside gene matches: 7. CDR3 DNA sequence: TGTGCCAGCAGCTCCGAGGGGGACAGGGGAAATCAGCCCCAGCATTTT. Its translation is CASSSEGDRGNQPQHF.

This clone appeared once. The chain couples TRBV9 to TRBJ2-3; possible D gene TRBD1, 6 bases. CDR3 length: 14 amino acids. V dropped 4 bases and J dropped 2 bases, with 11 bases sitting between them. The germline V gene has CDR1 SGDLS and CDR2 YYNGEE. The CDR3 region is CASSQGGLTDTQYF. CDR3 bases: TGTGCCAGCAGCCAAGGGGGTCTCACAGATACGCAGTATTTT.

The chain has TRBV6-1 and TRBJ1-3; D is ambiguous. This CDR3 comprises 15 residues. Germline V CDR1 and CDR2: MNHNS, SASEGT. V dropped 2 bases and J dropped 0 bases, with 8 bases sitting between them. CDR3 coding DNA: TGTGCCAGCAGTGAAAACGAGGGCTCTGGAAACACCATATATTTT. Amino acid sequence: CASSENEGSGNTIYF.

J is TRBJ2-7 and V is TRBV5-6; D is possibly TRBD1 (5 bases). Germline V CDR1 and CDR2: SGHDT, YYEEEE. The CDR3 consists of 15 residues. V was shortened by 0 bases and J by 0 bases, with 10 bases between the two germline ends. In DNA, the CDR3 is TGTGCCAGCAGCTTGGAGGGGTACAGCTCCTACGAGCAGTACTTC. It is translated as CASSLEGYSSYEQYF.

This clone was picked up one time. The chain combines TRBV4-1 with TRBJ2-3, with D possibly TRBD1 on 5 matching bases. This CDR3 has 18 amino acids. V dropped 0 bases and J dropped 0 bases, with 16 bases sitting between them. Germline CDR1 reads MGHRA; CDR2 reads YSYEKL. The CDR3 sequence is CASSQDETVRPSTDTQYF. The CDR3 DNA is TGCGCCAGCAGCCAAGATGAGACAGTCAGACCTAGCACAGATACGCAGTATTTT.

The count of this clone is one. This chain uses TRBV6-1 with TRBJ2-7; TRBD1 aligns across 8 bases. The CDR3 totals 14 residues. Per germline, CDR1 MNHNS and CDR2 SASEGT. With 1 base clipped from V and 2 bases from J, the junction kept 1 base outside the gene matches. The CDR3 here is CASSEGTGPYEQYF. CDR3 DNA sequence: TGTGCCAGCAGTGAAGGGACAGGGCCCTACGAGCAGTACTTC.

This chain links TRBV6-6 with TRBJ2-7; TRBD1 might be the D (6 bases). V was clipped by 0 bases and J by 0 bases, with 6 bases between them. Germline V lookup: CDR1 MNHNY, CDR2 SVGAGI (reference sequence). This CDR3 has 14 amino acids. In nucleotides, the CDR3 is TGTGCCAGCAGTTACTCGGACAGCTCCTACGAGCAGTACTTC. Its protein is CASSYSDSSYEQYF.

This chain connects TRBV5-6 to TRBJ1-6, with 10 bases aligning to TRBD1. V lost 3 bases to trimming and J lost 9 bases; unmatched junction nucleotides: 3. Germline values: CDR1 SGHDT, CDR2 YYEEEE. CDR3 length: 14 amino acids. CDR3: CASSSDRGGSPLHF. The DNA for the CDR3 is TGTGCCAGCAGCTCGGACAGGGGGGGTTCACCCCTCCACTTT.

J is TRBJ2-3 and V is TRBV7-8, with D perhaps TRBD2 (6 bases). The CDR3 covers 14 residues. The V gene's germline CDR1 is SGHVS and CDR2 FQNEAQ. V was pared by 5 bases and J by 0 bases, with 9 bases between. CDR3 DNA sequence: TGTGCCAGCAGCCCGGGACTCAGCACAGATACGCAGTATTTT. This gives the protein CASSPGLSTDTQYF.